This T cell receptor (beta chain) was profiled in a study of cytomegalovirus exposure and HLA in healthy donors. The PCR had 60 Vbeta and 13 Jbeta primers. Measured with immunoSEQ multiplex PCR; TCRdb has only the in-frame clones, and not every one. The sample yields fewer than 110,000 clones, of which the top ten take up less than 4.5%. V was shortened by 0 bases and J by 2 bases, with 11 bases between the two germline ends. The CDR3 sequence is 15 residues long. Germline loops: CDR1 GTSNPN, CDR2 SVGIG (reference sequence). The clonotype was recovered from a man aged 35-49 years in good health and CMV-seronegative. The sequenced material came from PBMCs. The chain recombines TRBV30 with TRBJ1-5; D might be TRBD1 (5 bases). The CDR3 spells CAWSVAGRGNQPQHF. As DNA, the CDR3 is TGTGCCTGGAGTGTAGCGGGACGGGGCAATCAGCCCCAGCATTTT.